This T cell receptor (beta chain) was identified during a study of CD8+ T cells in alopecia areata. Study in general: Dosing spanned 6 to 18 months on tofacitinib, then 6 months off drug.

The treatment: oral pan-JAK inhibitor, 5-10 mg twice daily. Sorting separated CD4+ and CD8+ T cells out of PBMCs. After isolation, RNA underwent reverse transcription to generate cDNA as the sequencing template. The repertoire was sequenced with immunoSEQ multiplex PCR; TCRdb's copy has only in-frame clones and lacks some. The sample lists approximately 160,000 clones; around three fifths were seen once. Germline assignment: CDR1 GTSNPN and CDR2 SVGIG (reference sequence). CDR3 length: 17 amino acids. Trimming pared 3 bases from V and 1 base from J, leaving 20 bases between. This clonotype was obtained from a human donor with alopecia areata. The V gene is TRBV30, the J gene TRBJ2-3, with a tentative D call TRBD2 (6 bases). Sequenced material: CD4+ T cells sorted from blood, taken at week 24, from a patient treated with tofacitinib. CDR3 in amino acids: CAWSPLLTRGGTDTQYF. The CDR3 coding sequence is TGTGCCTGGAGCCCGCTATTGACGCGGGGAGGCACAGATACGCAGTATTTT. Complete variable domain (other parts from reference TRBV30 and TRBJ2-3): SQTIHQWPATLVQPVGSPLSLECTVEGTSNPNLYWYRQAAGRGLQLLFYSVGIGQISSEVPQNLSASRPQDRQFILSSKKLLLSDSGFYLCAWSPLLTRGGTDTQYFGPGTRLTVL.